These 26 T cell receptor beta chains originate from one sample sequenced in a study of shared clonotypes between healthy human individuals. TCRdb's table, derived via immunoSEQ multiplex PCR, lists solely in-frame clones and lacks some. The sample has hundreds of thousands of clones, 90% to 96% seen once. Source material: naive CD4+ T cells sorted from blood. Subset: CD45RA+ positively selected. The receptors stem from a woman in her twenties or thirties in good health.

The CDR3 region has the DNA TGTGCCAGCCTACCGGGACAGGGCGTCGATGAGCAGTTCTTC. Translating gives CASLPGQGVDEQFF. This chain connects TRBV2 to TRBJ2-1; 9 bases fit TRBD1. Germline values: CDR1 SNHLY, CDR2 FYNNEI. V was pared by 8 bases and J by 8 bases, with 10 bases of the junction left unmatched. The CDR3 contains 14 residues.

The rearrangement links TRBV28 to TRBJ1-5, with 7 bases that match TRBD1. This CDR3 is built from 14 residues. Per germline, CDR1 MDHEN and CDR2 SYDVKM. V trimming: 4 bases; J trimming: 7 bases; junction bases outside the gene matches: 7. The CDR3 DNA is TGTGCCAGCAGTTCCCAGGGGGGCGGCCAGCCCCAGCATTTT. This sequence encodes CASSSQGGGQPQHF.

This chain links TRBV6-5 with TRBJ1-1, with 12 positions matching TRBD1. This CDR3 spans 15 amino acids. V was pared by 6 bases and J by 2 bases, with 4 bases of the junction left unmatched. Germline V gene sequence: CDR1 MNHEY, CDR2 SVGAGI. This CDR3 reads CASSPGTGGNTEAFF. CDR3 nucleotides: TGTGCCAGCAGCCCCGGGACAGGGGGCAACACTGAAGCTTTCTTT.

The genes are TRBV28 and TRBJ1-2; D is unclear. V was clipped by 1 base and J by 4 bases, with 13 bases between them. From germline, CDR1 is MDHEN and CDR2 SYDVKM. The length of the CDR3 is 15 residues. This CDR3 reads CASSLSVMLRYGYTF. The CDR3 DNA reads TGTGCCAGCAGTTTATCAGTCATGCTGCGCTATGGCTACACCTTC.

This rearrangement joins TRBV27 to TRBJ2-4; 11 bases agree with TRBD2. Looked up from germline, CDR1 is MNHEY and CDR2 is SMNVEV (reference sequence). The CDR3 contains 19 residues. Trimming cost V 3 bases and J 0 bases; bases outside gene matches: 10. CDR3 sequence reads: CASSFAGTSGTVAKNIQYF. The CDR3 coding sequence is TGTGCCAGCAGTTTCGCCGGGACTAGCGGTACCGTAGCCAAAAACATTCAGTACTTC.

The chain employs TRBV29-1 and TRBJ2-7, with 8 bases matching TRBD1. The CDR3 extends over 13 amino acids. V gave up 4 bases and J gave up 2 bases; unmatched junction bases: 4. Germline values: CDR1 SQVTM, CDR2 ANQGSEA. The CDR3 sequence is CSVVRTGTYEQYF. The CDR3 bases are TGCAGCGTTGTGAGGACAGGGACCTACGAGCAGTACTTC.

This clone came up once. CDR3 region: CASSSSGTSASWTQYF. The CDR3 region has the DNA TGTGCCAGCAGCTCTTCCGGGACTAGCGCTTCGTGGACCCAGTACTTC. The V and J genes are TRBV4-2 and TRBJ2-5; 10 bases align to TRBD2. CDR1 and CDR2 (germline): LGHNA, YNFKEQ. With 5 bases clipped from V and 7 bases from J, the junction kept 13 bases outside the gene matches. The CDR3 is 16 residues long.

The chain uses TRBV6-5 and TRBJ2-3; D remains unclear. The CDR3 runs 13 residues. Germline V CDR1 and CDR2: MNHEY, SVGAGI. The germline V and J ends were trimmed by 5 bases and 2 bases, with 8 bases remaining between them. CDR3 amino acids: CASSPTNTDTQYF. CDR3 nucleotide sequence: TGTGCCAGCAGTCCCACGAACACAGATACGCAGTATTTT.

This sequence joins TRBV5-5 and TRBJ1-5, with TRBD1 matching over 9 bases. Germline CDR1 is SGHKS and CDR2 is YYEKEE (reference sequence). V lost 0 bases, J lost 7 bases, and 5 bases stayed unmatched. This CDR3 has 15 residues. The CDR3 region has the DNA TGTGCCAGCAGCTTGGTAACAGGGGGCGGGCAGCCCCAGCATTTT. Translated: CASSLVTGGGQPQHF. The full variable domain, its missing parts supplied by reference TRBV5-5 and TRBJ1-5, is DAGVTQSPTHLIKTRGQQVTLRCSPISGHKSVSWYQQVLGQGPQFIFQYYEKEERGRGNFPDRFSARQFPNYSSELNVNALLLGDSALYLCASSLVTGGGQPQHFGDGTRLSIL.

The rearrangement uses TRBV28 and TRBJ2-7; 7 bases align to TRBD1. This CDR3 has 15 residues. Trimming cost V 5 bases and J 5 bases; bases outside gene matches: 12. The germline V gene encodes CDR1 MDHEN and CDR2 SYDVKM. The CDR3 reads CASSPPGQAGHEQYF. The CDR3 DNA follows: TGTGCCAGCAGTCCCCCCGGACAGGCCGGGCACGAGCAGTACTTC.

The rearrangement joins TRBV7-8 to TRBJ2-5; TRBD2 agrees at 12 bases. With 4 bases clipped from V and 7 bases from J, the junction kept 7 bases outside the gene matches. CDR1 is SGHVS, CDR2 FQNEAQ, per germline. CDR3 length: 15 amino acids. The CDR3 region is CASSSQTSGGGTQYF. The DNA of the CDR3 is TGTGCCAGCAGCTCACAGACTAGCGGGGGAGGGACCCAGTACTTC.

The chain recombines TRBV21-1 with TRBJ2-5; TRBD2, the table's D call, lacks a check against the DNA. TRBV21-1 is a listed pseudogene. The CDR3 consists of 15 residues. DNA for the CDR3: TGTGCCAGCAGCAAAGGGTCCCGCGGGGGAGAGACCCAGTACTTC. It yields the protein CASSKGSRGGETQYF.

The V and J genes are TRBV25-1 and TRBJ2-5, with 9 bases identical to TRBD2. The J call may be incorrect, as the DNA end agrees better with TRBJ2-7. This CDR3 spans 14 amino acids. Germline V gene sequence: CDR1 MGHDK, CDR2 SYGVNS. Here the CDR3 reads CASMHSGSGNEQYF. In DNA form, the CDR3 reads TGTGCCAGCATGCATAGCGGGAGTGGCAACGAGCAGTACTTC.

This clone was recorded only once. The V and J genes are TRBV19 and TRBJ2-7; D remains ambiguous. The CDR3 has 14 residues. V dropped 1 base and J dropped 3 bases, with 10 bases sitting between them. The germline V gene has CDR1 LNHDA and CDR2 SQIVND (reference sequence). The CDR3 sequence is CASSIAMDGYEQYF. The CDR3 nucleotides are TGTGCCAGTAGTATAGCCATGGACGGCTACGAGCAGTACTTC.

This clone showed up just once. The V call is TRBV10-1, the J call TRBJ2-2, with a weak D call TRBD1 (6 bases). Germline assignment: CDR1 WNHNN and CDR2 SYGVQD (reference sequence). CDR3 length: 14 amino acids. Trimming took 3 bases from V and 5 from J, leaving 10 bases between them. The CDR3 nucleotides are TGCGCCAGCAGTGAAGGGCAGGGGACCGGGGAGCTGTTTTTT. Protein: CASSEGQGTGELFF.

The chain couples TRBV27 to TRBJ2-7, with 14 bases fitting TRBD2. Germline V lookup: CDR1 MNHEY, CDR2 SMNVEV (reference sequence). V shed 7 bases, J shed 4 bases, and the junction held 15 bases outside the gene matches. This CDR3 comprises 18 residues. The CDR3 protein is CASTTLGLAGEGWYEQYF. The CDR3 DNA follows: TGTGCCAGCACCACCCTGGGACTAGCGGGAGAAGGGTGGTACGAGCAGTACTTC.

The V call is TRBV30, the J call TRBJ1-3; TRBD1 aligns across 8 bases. The V gene's germline CDR1 is GTSNPN and CDR2 SVGIG (reference sequence). The ends lost 2 bases at V and 7 bases at J; junction bases unmatched: 4. This CDR3 is 13 amino acids long. CDR3 in amino acids: CAWSLGQGNTIYF. In DNA, the CDR3 is TGTGCCTGGAGTCTTGGACAGGGCAACACCATATATTTT. The full variable domain, completed using reference TRBV30 and TRBJ1-3, is SQTIHQWPATLVQPVGSPLSLECTVEGTSNPNLYWYRQAAGRGLQLLFYSVGIGQISSEVPQNLSASRPQDRQFILSSKKLLLSDSGFYLCAWSLGQGNTIYFGEGSWLTVV.

To note about this clone: A read error may produce the germline difference seen at one junction end. The J gene is TRBJ2-7, the V gene TRBV27, with 8 bases matching TRBD1. CDR1 is MNHEY and CDR2 is SMNVEV in the germline V gene (reference sequence). This CDR3 has 15 residues. CDR3 in DNA: TGTGCCAGCAGGAACGGACAGGGTAGCTCCTACGAGCAGTGCTTC. Translated, it gives CASRNGQGSSYEQCF.

This chain connects TRBV10-2 to TRBJ2-7; TRBD2 agrees at 16 bases. The V segment lost 6 bases and the J segment 5 bases; nucleotides outside the gene matches: 7. Germline loops: CDR1 WSHSY, CDR2 SAAADI. This CDR3 comprises 16 residues. CDR3 DNA sequence: TGCGCCAGCAGCCAAACCGGGACTAGCGGGAGGGACGAGCAGTACTTC. It yields the protein CASSQTGTSGRDEQYF.

The chain is built from TRBV29-1 and TRBJ2-7; 7 bases map to TRBD2. This CDR3 region has 13 residues. The trim removed 8 bases at V and 6 bases at J, leaving 13 bases unmatched. The V gene's germline CDR1 is SQVTM and CDR2 ANQGSEA. The CDR3 bases are TGCAGCACAGCGGACCGTGGGGGGGGCGAGCAGTACTTC. It yields the protein CSTADRGGGEQYF.

The chain is built from TRBV5-1 and TRBJ2-5; TRBD1 matches at 11 bases. Germline CDR1 SGHRS, CDR2 YFSETQ. This CDR3 is 15 amino acids long. Trimming removed 4 bases from V and 4 bases from J; junction bases left unmatched: 6. The CDR3 sequence: CASSTGTGGRETQYF. As DNA, the CDR3 is TGCGCCAGCAGCACTGGGACAGGGGGAAGAGAGACCCAGTACTTC.

J is TRBJ2-7 and V is TRBV28, with D maybe TRBD2 (5 bases). Germline V CDR1 and CDR2: MDHEN, SYDVKM. The CDR3 contains 12 residues. V lost 7 bases and J lost 7, with 14 bases in between. The CDR3 DNA reads as TGTGCCAGCACTTCCAGCTGGAGGGAGCAGTACTTC. It is translated as CASTSSWREQYF.

The chain is built from TRBV9 and TRBJ2-6; 7 bases are shared with TRBD1. Germline CDR1 reads SGDLS; CDR2 reads YYNGEE. The V and J ends lost 3 bases and 2 bases, in that order; junction bases with no gene match: 2. The CDR3 loop spans 15 amino acids. The CDR3 nucleotides are TGTGCCAGCAGCGCCCAGGGGGCTGGGGCCAACGTCCTGACTTTC. Amino acid sequence: CASSAQGAGANVLTF.

A note on this clone: Other DNA sequences of this sample code for an identical CDR3. The chain recombines TRBV20-1 with TRBJ1-5; unclear D gene. The V end lost 3 bases, the J end lost 6 bases, and 6 bases lay between the germline ends. This CDR3 has 11 amino acids. Looked up from germline, CDR1 is DFQATT and CDR2 is SNEGSKA (reference sequence). The CDR3 DNA reads as TGCAGTGCTAGTGGAGGTCAGCCCCAGCATTTT. Amino acid sequence: CSASGGQPQHF.

The chain carries TRBV6-6 and TRBJ1-5; D gene unclear. Trimming shortened V by 2 bases and J by 2 bases, and 7 bases separated the two germline ends. Germline V gene data show CDR1 as MNHNY and CDR2 as SVGAGI (reference sequence). The CDR3 length is 14 residues. CDR3 nucleotide sequence: TGTGCCAGCAGTTACCGTTTTGGCAATCAGCCCCAGCATTTT. It codes for CASSYRFGNQPQHF.

CDR3 protein: CASGSPPTDTQYF. The CDR3 region has the DNA TGTGCCAGCGGGAGCCCTCCGACAGATACGCAGTATTTT. The V gene is TRBV2, the J gene TRBJ2-3; D is perhaps TRBD2 (5 bases). Germline V gives CDR1 SNHLY, CDR2 FYNNEI. The ends were cut back, 8 bases at V and 3 bases at J, with 12 bases in the middle. There are 13 residues in the CDR3.